This T cell receptor (beta chain) was sequenced during a study of blood T cell repertoires in COVID-19. CDR1 and CDR2 (germline): GTSNPN, SVGIG (reference sequence). V was pared by 0 bases and J by 5 bases, with 7 bases of the junction left unmatched. The CDR3 runs to 16 residues. TCRdb's copy holds only in-frame clones and misses some; the assay was immunoSEQ multiplex PCR. The table includes about 82,000 clones, 85% to 90% detected once. This chain joins TRBV30 and TRBJ2-5; 12 positions agree with TRBD1. Sequencing was done on a sample of PBMCs or T cells enriched from blood (not recorded which). This receptor was taken from a woman between 45 and 65 years old with acute COVID-19. The CDR3: CAWSVLGQGAGETQYF. The CDR3 DNA follows: TGTGCCTGGAGTGTACTGGGACAGGGGGCCGGCGAGACCCAGTACTTC.